A single sample is the source of the 19 T cell receptor beta chains below, sequenced in a study of blood T cells in healthy people across ages. Combining a sample-barcoded 5' primer with a J-beta primer mix, a second PCR ran for roughly 6 to 11 cycles. TCRdb independently ran MiXCR on the 5' RACE reads; one entry per CDR3 protein. The profile shows about 1 million distinct CDR3 sequences, under 45% of them singletons. Sample: blood. Receptors were obtained from an older woman in good health.

Note on this clonotype: This may arise from a read error, as a much more abundant clone is one base away. The rearrangement uses TRBV29-1 and TRBJ2-7, with no clear D. Germline V lookup: CDR1 SQVTM, CDR2 ANQGSEA. This CDR3 is built from 12 residues. The ends were cut back, 0 bases at V and 6 bases at J, with 9 bases in the middle. CDR3 nucleotides: TGCAGCGTTGAAGATCGGGTGTTCGAGCAGTACTTC. It encodes CSVEDRVFEQYF.

The V and J genes are TRBV29-1 and TRBJ2-5; 9 nucleotides agree with TRBD2. The germline gives CDR1 SQVTM, CDR2 ANQGSEA. After removal of 1 base from V and 5 bases from J, the junction contained 5 bases not matched to a gene. The CDR3 has 14 amino acids. The DNA of the CDR3 is TGCAGCGTTGAAGCTCGCGGACTAGCGGAGACCCAGTACTTC. As protein: CSVEARGLAETQYF.

The chain links TRBV20-1 to TRBJ2-7; weak D call: TRBD2 (5 bases). The CDR3 loop spans 13 amino acids. The germline gives CDR1 DFQATT, CDR2 SNEGSKA (reference sequence). CDR3 coding DNA: TGCAGCCCGGCGCAAGGGAGCTCCTACGAGCAGTACTTC. Translated, it gives CSPAQGSSYEQYF.

This clonotype was recorded only once. The V gene is TRBV7-8, the J gene TRBJ2-4; 12 bases fit TRBD2. The CDR3 totals 21 residues. With 4 bases clipped from V and 0 bases from J, the junction kept 16 bases outside the gene matches. CDR1 and CDR2 from the germline V gene are SGHVS and FQNEAQ. This CDR3 reads CASSSIAWASGRGGAKNIQYF. In nucleotides, the CDR3 is TGTGCCAGCAGCTCAATAGCGTGGGCTAGCGGGAGGGGGGGAGCCAAAAACATTCAGTACTTC.

The V call is TRBV28, the J call TRBJ1-1, with a tentative D call TRBD1 (5 bases). Germline V gene lookup returns CDR1 MDHEN and CDR2 SYDVKM. V was cut by 8 bases and J by 8 bases, with 21 bases left in between. The length of the CDR3 is 14 residues. CDR3 coding DNA: TGTGCCAGCGGGGGGAGGGGTCCGGAGGAAGAAGCTTTCTTT. Translation: CASGGRGPEEEAFF. Looking up the rest from reference TRBV28 and TRBJ1-1 gives the full variable domain: DVKVTQSSRYLVKRTGEKVFLECVQDMDHENMFWYRQDPGLGLRLIYFSYDVKMKEKGDIPEGYSVSREKKERFSLILESASTNQTSMYLCASGGRGPEEEAFFGQGTRLTVV.

The rearrangement uses TRBV6-6 and TRBJ2-4, with TRBD2 matching over 11 bases. Germline V CDR1 and CDR2: MNHNY, SVGAGI (reference sequence). This CDR3 is built from 15 residues. The junction had 2 bases not matched to a gene; V was cut back by 6 bases and J by 1 base. CDR3 sequence reads: CASSVAGGAKNIQYF. DNA of the CDR3: TGTGCCAGCAGCGTAGCGGGAGGGGCCAAAAACATTCAGTACTTC.

This sequence joins TRBV5-1 and TRBJ2-1, with 11 nucleotides matching TRBD2. V trimming: 3 bases; J trimming: 4 bases; junction bases outside the gene matches: 3. This CDR3 region has 15 residues. Germline V gene lookup returns CDR1 SGHRS and CDR2 YFSETQ. The chain's CDR3 is CASSSVAGGYNEQFF. Here the CDR3 DNA reads TGCGCCAGCAGCTCTGTAGCGGGAGGGTACAATGAGCAGTTCTTC.

The chain is built from TRBV10-1 and TRBJ2-7; 13 nucleotides line up with TRBD2. The germline gives CDR1 WNHNN, CDR2 SYGVQD (reference sequence). The CDR3 is made up of 16 amino acids. The V and J ends lost 5 bases and 0 bases, in that order; junction bases with no gene match: 4. CDR3 loop: CASSPGLAGFSYEQYF. CDR3 coding DNA: TGCGCCAGCAGTCCGGGACTAGCGGGATTCTCCTACGAGCAGTACTTC.

The rearrangement links TRBV5-1 to TRBJ2-2; D possibly corresponds to TRBD2 (6 bases). Germline CDR1 and CDR2: SGHRS and YFSETQ. There are 19 residues in the CDR3. V was shortened by 0 bases and J by 3 bases, with 21 bases between the two germline ends. The CDR3 DNA sequence: TGCGCCAGCAGCTTGGCCGTAGACACCTGGGGGACTGACACCGGGGAGCTGTTTTTT. This encodes CASSLAVDTWGTDTGELFF.

The chain has TRBV20-1 and TRBJ2-5, with D perhaps TRBD1 (5 bases). In germline, CDR1 is DFQATT, CDR2 SNEGSKA (reference sequence). V dropped 4 bases and J dropped 5 bases, with 14 bases sitting between them. This CDR3 is built from 13 residues. The CDR3 region has the DNA TGCAGTGCTAACCTAAGGGGCAGGGAGACCCAGTACTTC. Protein product: CSANLRGRETQYF.

This clonotype was found a few times. The V gene is TRBV20-1, the J gene TRBJ2-1; D is ambiguous. The V end lost 2 bases, the J end lost 0 bases, and 17 bases lay between the germline ends. The V gene's germline CDR1 is DFQATT and CDR2 SNEGSKA (reference sequence). CDR3 size: 17 residues. CDR3 bases: TGCAGTGCTAGACCCCGACTTAGACCCGGCTCCTACAATGAGCAGTTCTTC. This sequence encodes CSARPRLRPGSYNEQFF.

The chain couples TRBV11-2 to TRBJ2-7; 7 bases align to TRBD1. V was clipped by 4 bases and J by 3 bases; unmatched bases: 12. Germline loops: CDR1 SGHAT, CDR2 FQNNGV. CDR3 length: 16 residues. CDR3 bases: TGTGCCAGCAGCTCCTTGGGACAGTTATTTGGCTACGAGCAGTACTTC. It is translated as CASSSLGQLFGYEQYF.

V gene TRBV7-8 combines with J gene TRBJ2-1; D tentatively reads TRBD1 or TRBD2 (5 bases each). V was clipped by 0 bases and J by 6 bases, with 12 bases between them. CDR1 and CDR2 from the germline V gene are SGHVS and FQNEAQ. The CDR3 extends over 15 amino acids. CDR3 loop: CASSLAGARGNEQFF. Written as DNA, the CDR3 is TGTGCCAGCAGCTTAGCAGGGGCTCGGGGCAATGAGCAGTTCTTC.

This clonotype has just a few counts. The rearrangement joins TRBV5-1 to TRBJ2-5; D not resolved. Germline V CDR1 and CDR2: SGHRS, YFSETQ. The CDR3 is 16 residues long. Between the trimmed V and J ends, which lost 0 bases and 0 bases, there was a span of 12 bases. For the CDR3, the DNA is TGCGCCAGCAGCTTGGGTTTACTTACCAACCAAGAGACCCAGTACTTC. As protein: CASSLGLLTNQETQYF.

This clonotype has more than one count but fewer than ten. This sequence joins TRBV5-1 and TRBJ1-1; 9 nucleotides align to TRBD1. This CDR3 spans 14 amino acids. Germline assignment: CDR1 SGHRS and CDR2 YFSETQ. Trimming cost V 3 bases and J 5 bases; bases outside gene matches: 5. The CDR3: CASSYRGQKTEAFF. In DNA, the CDR3 is TGCGCCAGCAGCTACAGGGGGCAAAAGACTGAAGCTTTCTTT.

This clonotype was seen ten or more times. The rearrangement joins TRBV20-1 to TRBJ2-5; the match to TRBD1 covers 8 bases. There are 13 residues in the CDR3. Germline V gene data show CDR1 as DFQATT and CDR2 as SNEGSKA (reference sequence). The V gene end was trimmed by 5 bases and the J gene end by 4 bases; junction bases not matched to a gene: 6. The CDR3 loop is CSAPIQGVETQYF. As DNA, the CDR3 is TGCAGTGCTCCAATACAGGGGGTAGAGACCCAGTACTTC.

There are many counts of this clonotype. This chain uses TRBV29-1 with TRBJ2-5, with D unresolved. The CDR3 loop spans 12 amino acids. Trimming stripped 3 bases from V and 4 bases from J, with 9 bases between. Looked up from germline, CDR1 is SQVTM and CDR2 is ANQGSEA. The CDR3 loop reads CSVDSGGETQYF. In DNA, the CDR3 is TGCAGCGTTGATTCTGGTGGAGAGACCCAGTACTTC. Full variable domain (rest looked up from reference TRBV29-1 and TRBJ2-5): SAVISQKPSRDICQRGTSLTIQCQVDSQVTMMFWYRQQPGQSLTLIATANQGSEATYESGFVIDKFPISRPNLTFSTLTVSNMSPEDSSIYLCSVDSGGETQYFGPGTRLLVL.

This rearrangement joins TRBV5-1 to TRBJ1-1; a weak D match, TRBD1 (5 bases). The CDR3 length is 13 residues. V gave up 4 bases and J gave up 0 bases, with 7 bases separating them. The germline V gene has CDR1 SGHRS and CDR2 YFSETQ. This chain's CDR3 is CASSMTVNTEAFF. The CDR3 DNA reads TGCGCCAGCAGCATGACAGTGAACACTGAAGCTTTCTTT.

The sample holds many counts of this clonotype. The rearrangement uses TRBV7-9 and TRBJ2-5; 8 bases map to TRBD2. Trimming cost V 0 bases and J 7 bases; bases outside gene matches: 7. The CDR3 runs 15 residues. Germline CDR1 reads SEHNR; CDR2 reads FQNEAQ (reference sequence). The CDR3, as DNA: TGTGCCAGCAGCTTAGCCGGACTAGCTTTAGTGACCCAGTACTTC. It encodes CASSLAGLALVTQYF. Complete variable domain (other parts from reference TRBV7-9 and TRBJ2-5): DTGVSQNPRHKITKRGQNVTFRCDPISEHNRLYWYRQTLGQGPEFLTYFQNEAQLEKSRLLSDRFSAERPKGSFSTLEIQRTEQGDSAMYLCASSLAGLALVTQYFGPGTRLLVL.